This T cell receptor (beta chain) was captured in a study of T cell responses to AZD1222 COVID-19 vaccine. General study points: Variant regions that are unmutated are reportedly the target of nearly half of spike-specific TCRs.

A word on this clone: What it recognizes is unknown.

Measured with immunoSEQ multiplex PCR; TCRdb has only the in-frame clones, and not every one. The sample holds tens of thousands of clones; approximately 89% are singletons and the top ten take 8% to 10%. The CDR3 is 19 amino acids. The J segment lost 1 base and the V segment lost 0 bases, leaving 4 bases of the junction unmatched. Germline V CDR1 and CDR2: SGHVS, FNYEAQ. This receptor was obtained from an adult who received the MenACWY meningococcal vaccine as a control. V gene TRBV7-6 combines with J gene TRBJ1-6; TRBD1 agrees at 12 bases. The source was peripheral blood, collected 28 days after the second dose of the MenACWY control vaccine. The CDR3 coding sequence is TGTGCCAGCAGCTTAGCGGGACAGGGGGCACAGTCCTATAATTCACCCCTCCACTTT. Protein product: CASSLAGQGAQSYNSPLHF.